This TCR beta chain was sequenced in a study of human T cells and chemical hapten exposure. Time point specified: pre-sensitization, week 0. As to treatment: therapeutic diphenylcyclopropenone sensitization with weekly scalp DPC. This clonotype was seen repeatedly, ten times or more. Germline V gives CDR1 SGHRS, CDR2 YFSETQ. The CDR3 sequence is 13 residues long. The ends were cut back, 7 bases at V and 2 bases at J, with 10 bases in the middle. TCRdb recomputed calls from the RACE reads with MiXCR, one row per CDR3 protein. The sample lists approximately 370,000 distinct CDR3 sequences, approximately 5% occurring once.

This receptor was identified in a woman between 18 and 30 years old with alopecia areata. Some clones in this sample may be carry-over from other donors' samples. The chain has TRBV5-1 and TRBJ1-3; D is uncertain. The sequenced sample was whole blood, obtained in connection with sensitization to the hapten diphenylcyclopropenone (DPC). The CDR3 is CASRLDPGNTIYF. The CDR3 DNA follows: TGCGCCAGCCGACTTGACCCTGGAAACACCATATATTTT.